This entry features one T cell receptor beta chain sequence. Its specificity is not known. The CDR3 is made up of 18 amino acids. The germline CDR1 and CDR2 sequences are ENHRY and SYGVKD. V shed 9 bases and J 3 bases; nucleotides not matched to a gene: 23. TCRdb re-derived calls from the reads in MiXCR, one entry per CDR3 protein. The data contain 110,000 or so distinct CDR3 sequences, around 30% of them seen just once; the ten biggest clones take up about 40%. The data are from a study of T cell repertoires in cytomegalovirus infection. Study information: Carrying CMV and the relevant HLA type showed in public TCR beta signatures.

Findings and caveats of the study: Cumulated frequencies of public TCR beta families served to identify carriers of CMV plus the relevant HLA. The ex vivo response was dominated by HLA-C-restricted CMV-specific TCR beta clonotypes.

The chain is built from TRBV10-3 and TRBJ2-7; 7 nucleotides agree with TRBD1. The sequencing here drew on CD8+ T cells from cultured PBMCs, taken from culture after CMV antigen stimulation. The receptor comes from a human donor in good health (CMV status not recorded). Some clones in this sample may be carry-over from other donors' samples. Written as DNA, the CDR3 is TGTGCCATGGAAAGGCGGAAAACTACCGGGACAGAAAACTACGAGCAGTACTTC. Translated: CAMERRKTTGTENYEQYF.